A single sample gave rise to the 5 T cell receptor beta chains below, sequenced in a study of T cell responses to AZD1222 COVID-19 vaccine. TCRdb's copy holds only in-frame clones and misses some; the assay was immunoSEQ multiplex PCR. In the table there are 120,000 or so clones, approximately 90% of which are singletons. Source: peripheral blood, taken on day 0 of MenACWY control vaccination. The receptors here all came from an adult in good health.

The rearrangement joins TRBV13 to TRBJ1-6, with a possible D match to TRBD1 (5 bases). The CDR3 consists of 14 residues. V was cut by 5 bases and J by 4 bases, with 9 bases left in between. Germline loops: CDR1 PRHDT, CDR2 FYEKMQ (reference sequence). The CDR3, as DNA: TGTGCCAGCAGCCACGGGACTTATAATTCACCCCTCCACTTT. Protein sequence: CASSHGTYNSPLHF.

The chain is built from TRBV27 and TRBJ2-3, with 9 bases that match TRBD2. There are 17 residues in the CDR3. J was trimmed by 6 bases and V by 0 bases; bases with no gene match: 10. Germline CDR1 reads MNHEY; CDR2 reads SMNVEV (reference sequence). The CDR3 DNA sequence: TGTGCCAGCAGTTTATCATGGACTAGCGTTTCAGGGGATACGCAGTATTTT. Encoded protein: CASSLSWTSVSGDTQYF.

V is TRBV5-1 and J is TRBJ2-3; D gene ambiguous. The germline V gene encodes CDR1 SGHRS and CDR2 YFSETQ. V was cut by 0 bases and J by 6 bases, with 11 bases left in between. The CDR3 spans 14 residues. This chain's CDR3 is CASSLGTLRDTQYF. In nucleotides, the CDR3 is TGCGCCAGCAGCTTGGGGACCCTTCGCGATACGCAGTATTTT.

The CDR3 loop is CASTAGGGNTGELFF. CDR3 nucleotide sequence: TGTGCCAGCACAGCGGGAGGGGGCAACACCGGGGAGCTGTTTTTT. The chain carries TRBV9 and TRBJ2-2, with 10 bases matching TRBD2. Germline CDR1 and CDR2: SGDLS and YYNGEE. The CDR3 covers 15 residues. The J segment lost 2 bases and the V segment lost 6 bases, leaving 4 bases of the junction unmatched.

With respect to this clone: The sample has other DNA sequences that encode this CDR3 too. This sequence joins TRBV19 and TRBJ1-2; TRBD1 matches 7 bases. CDR1 and CDR2 (germline): LNHDA, SQIVND (reference sequence). The CDR3 spans 13 residues. V shed 4 bases and J 2 bases; nucleotides not matched to a gene: 1. The CDR3 DNA follows: TGTGCCAGTAGTAAACAGGGGAACTATGGCTACACCTTC. Translation gives CASSKQGNYGYTF.